Below, 5 T cell receptor delta chains from the same sample are listed, as sequenced in a study of γδ T cells in repeated Plasmodium falciparum infection. Vgamma9/Vdelta2+ and Vdelta2-negative gammadelta T cells were flow-sorted from PBMC for bulk sequencing. TCRdb applied CATT to the multiplex PCR reads for clone calling. The sample shows more than 45,000 delta-chain clones, over 1.5% of them seen only once. The sample comprised gamma-delta T cells from blood. These receptors were obtained from a pool of human donors (malaria-infected and uninfected, not separated).

Many counts were recorded for this clone. A far bigger clonotype differs at one base, so this is likely a read error. Within the sample, other DNA sequences also encode this same CDR3. V is TRDV1 and J is TRDJ1, with TRDD2 as a possible D gene (7 bases). TCRdb lists no J gene, so it was determined here by aligning the DNA to germline. This CDR3 has 24 residues. CDR1 is TSWWSYY, CDR2 QGS, per germline. Here the CDR3 reads CALGELGFLLPRRFLGRNTDKLIF. As DNA, the CDR3 is TGTGCCCTTGGGGAACTCGGTTTCTTACTTCCTAGACGATTCCTGGGGCGAAACACCGATAAACTCATCTTT.

As regards this clone: A far larger clone is off by one base, so a read error is likely. Distinct nucleotide sequences in the sample also encode this CDR3. The chain recombines TRDV1 with TRDJ1; D is unresolved. The J gene, not given by TCRdb, was assigned here from a germline match of the nucleotide sequence. V was clipped by 2 bases and J by 5 bases, with 12 bases between them. The CDR3 extends over 14 amino acids. CDR1 is TSWWSYY and CDR2 is QGS in the germline V gene. Here the CDR3 reads CALGEVAPPDKLIF. CDR3 coding DNA: TGTGCTCTTGGGGAAGTGGCCCCCCCTGATAAACTCATCTTT.

To note about this clone: TCRdb pairs this DNA with a much larger clone's protein that differs at residue 7, likely a read error; the protein shown was translated from the DNA. The chain has TRDV2 and TRDJ1; 12 nucleotides align to TRDD3. TCRdb gives no J gene; it was assigned here by matching the DNA to germline. Germline CDR1 GEAIGNYY, CDR2 EKD. With 1 base clipped from V and 0 bases from J, the junction kept 11 bases outside the gene matches. CDR3 length: 19 residues. Here the CDR3 DNA reads TGTGCCTGTGACACTGCTACTACTGGGGGATACATGTACACCGATAAACTCATCTTT. Translation gives CACDTATTGGYMYTDKLIF.

A note on this clone: TCRdb has a much larger clone's protein, which differs at residue 5 from the translation of this DNA, likely because of a read error; what is shown is the protein translated from the DNA. The V and J genes are TRDV1 and TRDJ1; 7 bases align to TRDD2. No J gene was available from TCRdb, and it was assigned here by a germline match of the DNA. Germline V CDR1 and CDR2: TSWWSYY, QGS. The CDR3 extends over 20 amino acids. DNA for the CDR3: TGTGCTCTTGGGAAACTTTCCTACTCCACAAGGGATCCAAAGGCCGATAAACTCATCTTT. It specifies CALGKLSYSTRDPKADKLIF.

Notes on this clone: The TCRdb record carries a much larger clone's protein, which differs from this DNA's translation at residue 11; a read error is the likely cause, and the protein listed here is the DNA translation. The V and J genes are TRDV1 and TRDJ1; the D call may be TRDD2 or TRDD3 (9 bases each). The J gene was missing in TCRdb and was found by matching the end of the DNA to germline. The CDR3 runs to 26 residues. CDR1 TSWWSYY and CDR2 QGS come from the germline V gene. Trimming took off 2 bases at V and 1 base at J, with 44 bases between the two ends. The CDR3 spells CALGEAGPSYRRSTGGPRWVTDKLIF. The CDR3 nucleotides are TGTGCTCTTGGGGAAGCGGGGCCTTCCTACAGGAGGAGTACTGGGGGACCCCGTTGGGTCACCGATAAACTCATCTTT.